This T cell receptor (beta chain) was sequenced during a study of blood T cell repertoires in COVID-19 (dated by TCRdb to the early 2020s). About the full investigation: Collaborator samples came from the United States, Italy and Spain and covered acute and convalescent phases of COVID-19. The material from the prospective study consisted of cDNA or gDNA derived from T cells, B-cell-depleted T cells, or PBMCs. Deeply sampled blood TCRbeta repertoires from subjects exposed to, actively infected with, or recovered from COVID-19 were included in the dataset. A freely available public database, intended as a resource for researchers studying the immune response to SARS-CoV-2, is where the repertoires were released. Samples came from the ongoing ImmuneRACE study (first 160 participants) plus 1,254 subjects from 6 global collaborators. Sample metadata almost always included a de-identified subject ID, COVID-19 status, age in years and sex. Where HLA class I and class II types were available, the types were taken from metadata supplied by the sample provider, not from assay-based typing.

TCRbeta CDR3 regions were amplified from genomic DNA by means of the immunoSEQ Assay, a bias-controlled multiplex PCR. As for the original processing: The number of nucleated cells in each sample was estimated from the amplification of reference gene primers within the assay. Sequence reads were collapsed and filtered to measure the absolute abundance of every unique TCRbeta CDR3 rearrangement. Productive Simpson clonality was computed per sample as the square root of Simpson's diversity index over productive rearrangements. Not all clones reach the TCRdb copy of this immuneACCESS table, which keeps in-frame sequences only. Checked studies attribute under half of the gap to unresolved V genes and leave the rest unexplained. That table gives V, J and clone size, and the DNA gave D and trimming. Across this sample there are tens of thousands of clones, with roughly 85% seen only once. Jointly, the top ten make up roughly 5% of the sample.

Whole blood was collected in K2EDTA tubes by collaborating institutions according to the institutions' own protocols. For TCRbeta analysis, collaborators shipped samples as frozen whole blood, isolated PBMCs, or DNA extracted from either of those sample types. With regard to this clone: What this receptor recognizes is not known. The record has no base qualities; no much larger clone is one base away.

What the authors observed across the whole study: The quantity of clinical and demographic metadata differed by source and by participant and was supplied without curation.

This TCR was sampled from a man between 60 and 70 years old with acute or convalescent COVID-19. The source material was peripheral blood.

The DNA is as follows: TGTGCTAGTGGTCCCTTGGGGGGGACCTACGAGCAGTACTTC. Its translation reads: CASGPLGGTYEQYF. In this chain, TRBV12-5 is recombined with TRBJ2-7, with TRBD2 identical over 7 junction bases. The CDR3 sequence holds 14 residues, the cysteine and phenylalanine included. Only the CDR3 DNA stays, 42 bases, in frame from base 1. CDR1 and CDR2 are read off the germline V gene as LGHNT and FRNRAP. Relative to germline, V is missing 5 bases and J is missing 2 bases, with 6 bases of the junction outside any gene match. Outside the CDR3, residues come from the reference TRBV12-5 and TRBJ2-7 proteins, so the full variable domain is: DARVTQTPRHKVTEMGQEVTMRCQPILGHNTVFWYRQTMMQGLELLAYFRNRAPLDDSGMPKDRFSAEMPDATLATLKIQPSEPRDSAVYFCASGPLGGTYEQYFGPGTRLTVT.